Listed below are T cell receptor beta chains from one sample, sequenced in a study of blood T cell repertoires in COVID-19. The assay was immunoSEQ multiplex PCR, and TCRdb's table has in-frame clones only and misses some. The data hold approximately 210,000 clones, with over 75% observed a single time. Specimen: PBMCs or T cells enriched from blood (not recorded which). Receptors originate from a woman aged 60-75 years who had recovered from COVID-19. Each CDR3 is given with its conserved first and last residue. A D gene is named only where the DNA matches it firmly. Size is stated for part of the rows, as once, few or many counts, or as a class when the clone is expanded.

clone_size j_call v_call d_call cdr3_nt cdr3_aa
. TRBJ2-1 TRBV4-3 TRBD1 TGCGCCAGCAGCCAAGATCACAGGGGGCTCTACAATGAGCAGTTCTTC CASSQDHRGLYNEQFF
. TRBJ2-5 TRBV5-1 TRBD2 TGCGCCAGCAGACCGACTAGCGGCCAAGAGACCCAGTACTTC CASRPTSGQETQYF
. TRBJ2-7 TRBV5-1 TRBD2 TGCGCCAGCTCGCAAAGTAGCGGGAGGGCCGGCGAGCAGTACTTC CASSQSSGRAGEQYF
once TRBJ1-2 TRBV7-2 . TGTGCCAGCAGTTCATGGGGGGGGAGTTATGGCTACACCTTC CASSSWGGSYGYTF
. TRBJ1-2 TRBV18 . TGTGCCAGCTCACCACCGGTACAGGGAATCGGCTACACCTTC CASSPPVQGIGYTF
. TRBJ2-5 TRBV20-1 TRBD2 TGCAGTGCTCCGGGGGGGGAGACCCAGTACTTC CSAPGGETQYF
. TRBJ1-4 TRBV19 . TGTGCCAGTCAGGTGGCGGGGGGCTATGAAAAACTGTTTTTT CASQVAGGYEKLFF
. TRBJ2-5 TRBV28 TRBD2 TGTGCCAGCAGTTTGGGACTAATGGAGACCCAGTACTTC CASSLGLMETQYF
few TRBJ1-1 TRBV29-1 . TGCAGCGTTGAAAGGGGCACTAAAGCTTTCTTT CSVERGTKAFF
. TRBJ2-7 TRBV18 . TGTGCCAGCTCACCAGGGGCAGCACGTAGCGAGCAGTACTTC CASSPGAARSEQYF
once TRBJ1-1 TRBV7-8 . TGTGCCAGCAGCTCGCAAGGGGCGAGTACTGAAGCTTTCTTT CASSSQGASTEAFF
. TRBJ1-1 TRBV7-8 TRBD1 TGTGCCAGCAGCCTGCAGGGGGCGAACACTGAAGCTTTCTTT CASSLQGANTEAFF
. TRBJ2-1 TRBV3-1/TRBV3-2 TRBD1 TGTGCCAGCAGCCCTAATTGGGACAGTGCCTACAATGAGCAGTTCTTC CASSPNWDSAYNEQFF
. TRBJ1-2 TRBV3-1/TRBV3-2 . TGTGCCAGCAGCCTATACAGTGGCGGCTACACCTTC CASSLYSGGYTF
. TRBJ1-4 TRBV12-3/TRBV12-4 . TGTGCCAGCAGTTTAGGCTACAAACTGTTTTTT CASSLGYKLFF
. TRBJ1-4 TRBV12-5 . TGTGCTAGTGGTTTGGTACTGGAGACCTCAGCCGAAAAACTGTTTTTT CASGLVLETSAEKLFF
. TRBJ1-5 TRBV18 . TGTGCCAGCTCACCAAGCTCGGGGGATCAGCCCCAGCATTTT CASSPSSGDQPQHF
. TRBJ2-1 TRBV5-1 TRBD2 TGCGCTAGCAAGTTTGGCCCAGGGACTAGCCGCAATGAGCAGTTCTTC CASKFGPGTSRNEQFF
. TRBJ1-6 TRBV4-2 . TGTGCCAGCAGCCAAGATGCTCAGGGTGTAAATTCACCCCTCCACTTT CASSQDAQGVNSPLHF
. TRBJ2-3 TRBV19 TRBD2 TGTGCCAGTAGTATAGTGACCCTAGCGGGAGGGAGCACAGATACGCAGTATTTT CASSIVTLAGGSTDTQYF
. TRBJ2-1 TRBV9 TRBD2 TGTGCCAGCAGCGTAGTAGCTAGCGGGGGGCCAATGGTACATGAGCAGTTCTTC CASSVVASGGPMVHEQFF
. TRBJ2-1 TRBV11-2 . TGTGCCAGCAGCTCAATCCTTGACGAGGACAATGAGCAGTTCTTC CASSSILDEDNEQFF
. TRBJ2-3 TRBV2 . TGTGCCAGCAGTCTCTTGCAGGGTTGGACAGATACGCAGTATTTT CASSLLQGWTDTQYF
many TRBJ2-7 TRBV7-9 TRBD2 TGTGCCAGCAGTCATATGACTAGCGGGAGCGTCTACGAGCAGTACTTC CASSHMTSGSVYEQYF
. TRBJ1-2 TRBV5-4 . TGTGCCAGCAGCCCCGGGTCCTCCCAAGGAGGGTATGGCTACACCTTC CASSPGSSQGGYGYTF
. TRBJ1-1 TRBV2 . TGTGCCAGCAGTCAGGACTTTAACACTGAAGCTTTCTTT CASSQDFNTEAFF
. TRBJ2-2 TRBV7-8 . TGTGCCAGCAAGCAAAGGAGGGGAACCGGGGAGCTGTTTTTT CASKQRRGTGELFF
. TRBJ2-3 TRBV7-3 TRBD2 TGTGCCAGCAGCTTAAACCCCGAGGAGCGGGGAAGGCAAGATACGCAGTATTTT CASSLNPEERGRQDTQYF
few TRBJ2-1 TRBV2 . TGTGCCAGCAGCCCCCAGGCGCACAATGAGCAGTTCTTC CASSPQAHNEQFF
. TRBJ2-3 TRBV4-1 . TGCGCCAGCAGCCAAGATAGGACACCAGATACGCAGTATTTT CASSQDRTPDTQYF
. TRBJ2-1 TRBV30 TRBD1 TGTGCCTGGAATAACGGATTAGACAGGGAGAATGAGCAGTTCTTC CAWNNGLDRENEQFF
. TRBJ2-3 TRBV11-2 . TGTGCCAGCAGCTTATCGGGTCAAGATACGCAGTATTTT CASSLSGQDTQYF
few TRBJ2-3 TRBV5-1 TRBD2 TGCGCCAGCAGCTTGTATTCGTTGGTAGCGGGGGGGAGAGATACGCAGTATTTT CASSLYSLVAGGRDTQYF
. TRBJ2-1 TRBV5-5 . TGTGCCAGCAGCTTGGGCGTCTCCTTGGGGCTTGATGAGCAGTTCTTC CASSLGVSLGLDEQFF
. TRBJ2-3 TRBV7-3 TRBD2 TGTGCCAGCAGCTTAACAGCGGGGTCTAGCACAGATACGCAGTATTTT CASSLTAGSSTDTQYF
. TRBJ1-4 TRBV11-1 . TGTGCTACTCATGGGGGGGATAATGAAAAACTGTTTTTT CATHGGDNEKLFF
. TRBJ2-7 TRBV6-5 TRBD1 TGTGCCAGCAGTTACCGTGGGACAGGGGGCTCCTACGAGCAGTACTTC CASSYRGTGGSYEQYF
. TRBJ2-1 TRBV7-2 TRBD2 TGTGCCAGCAGCTTACCGGGACTAGGAACCAATGAGCAGTTCTTC CASSLPGLGTNEQFF
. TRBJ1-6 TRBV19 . TGTGCCAGTAGCCTAGAGCGCCCCTCGAATTCACCCCTCCACTTT CASSLERPSNSPLHF
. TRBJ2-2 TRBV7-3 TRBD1 TGTGCCAGCAGCCTCCAAACAGGGGGAATCACCGGGGAGCTGTTTTTT CASSLQTGGITGELFF
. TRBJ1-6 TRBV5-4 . TGTGCCAGCAGCTCACGGGTGGCGGCGGGGAATTCACCCCTCCACTTT CASSSRVAAGNSPLHF